The entry below gives a single T cell receptor (beta chain) sequence along with its context. Its antigen remains unknown. This sample is drawn from a study of vaccination and CD4 T cells after COVID-19. Treatment meaning: approximately 10-day PBMC culture with coronavirus spike peptide pools or control peptides (ViraFEST assay). Per the germline V gene, CDR1 is GTSNPN and CDR2 is SVGIG (reference sequence). The CDR3 loop spans 14 amino acids. V was clipped by 2 bases and J by 4 bases, with 12 bases between them. Oncomine TCR Beta short-read sequencing was applied to DNA from cultured CD4+ T cells. MiXCR was run by TCRdb on the PCR reads, yielding one entry per CDR3 protein. The table has approximately 15,000 distinct CDR3 sequences, approximately 84% seen once.

The material sequenced was CD4+ T cells from blood, cultured in vitro, taken after SARS-CoV-2 vaccination. The clonotype comes from a human donor who received a COVID-19 vaccine. The rearrangement uses TRBV30 and TRBJ1-3; TRBD1 is a possible D gene (6 bases). The CDR3 DNA is TGTGCCTGGAGTTTGGGGGCGGCGGGAAACACCATATATTTT. Translating it yields CAWSLGAAGNTIYF.